This is a list of T cell receptor beta chains from one sample in a study of beta chain features in type 1 diabetes. TCRdb's copy holds only in-frame clones and misses some; the assay was immunoSEQ multiplex PCR. This table holds about 240,000 clones, about 15% found once. Sequencing was carried out using naive CD4+ T cells from blood. These receptor sequences come from a man aged 30 to 39 with type 1 diabetes. CDR3s include the opening cysteine and the closing phenylalanine or tryptophan. D genes are given only for firm matches. Clone sizes are given selectively: once, few, many, or a class where the clone is expanded.

V gene	CDR3 length	D gene	J gene	clone size	CDR3 protein	CDR3 DNA
TRBV11-2	14	TRBD1	TRBJ1-1	NA	CASSLAGQAGEAFF	TGTGCCAGCAGCTTAGCCGGACAGGCCGGTGAAGCTTTCTTT
TRBV11-2	13	NA	TRBJ2-7	NA	CASAHWEPYEQYF	TGTGCCAGCGCCCACTGGGAGCCTTACGAGCAGTACTTC
TRBV11-2	15	TRBD2	TRBJ2-2	few	CASSLDGLASGELFF	TGTGCCAGCAGCTTAGACGGACTAGCGTCCGGGGAGCTGTTTTTT
TRBV27	17	NA	TRBJ2-6	NA	CASSGLLRGSGANVLTF	TGTGCCAGCAGCGGGCTACTCCGGGGATCCGGGGCCAACGTCCTGACTTTC
TRBV19	15	NA	TRBJ1-5	few	CASSIPRPSDQPQHF	TGTGCCAGTAGTATTCCGAGGCCCTCCGATCAGCCCCAGCATTTT
TRBV7-2	16	TRBD2	TRBJ2-3	NA	CASSPPSGRITDTQYF	TGTGCCAGCAGCCCGCCTAGCGGGAGAATTACAGATACGCAGTATTTT
TRBV19	15	NA	TRBJ2-7	NA	CASSLYQEGSYEQYF	TGTGCCAGTAGCCTTTACCAGGAGGGATCCTACGAGCAGTACTTC
TRBV7-9	14	TRBD1	TRBJ1-1	NA	CASSTGTAFTEAFF	TGTGCCAGCAGCACCGGGACAGCTTTTACTGAAGCTTTCTTT
TRBV9	17	NA	TRBJ2-4	few	CASSVDNGPGAKNIQYF	TGTGCCAGCAGCGTAGATAATGGTCCGGGAGCCAAAAACATTCAGTACTTC
TRBV7-9	13	TRBD2	TRBJ2-5	NA	CASSPGLAETQYF	TGTGCCAGCAGCCCGGGACTAGCGGAGACCCAGTACTTC
TRBV29-1	13	NA	TRBJ1-5	NA	CSVRGDLNQPQHF	TGCAGCGTACGGGGGGACCTAAATCAGCCCCAGCATTTT
TRBV9	13	NA	TRBJ2-5	few	CASAAGESGTQYF	TGTGCCAGCGCCGCCGGGGAGAGCGGGACCCAGTACTTC
TRBV5-1	14	NA	TRBJ2-3	few	CASSLGAPTDTQYF	TGCGCCAGCAGCTTGGGGGCCCCCACAGATACGCAGTATTTT
TRBV4-1	16	NA	TRBJ2-3	few	CASSQFPGRDRPDGYF	TGCGCCAGCAGCCAATTCCCCGGAAGAGACAGGCCCGATGGGTATTTT
TRBV5-1	16	TRBD2	TRBJ2-1	few	CASSLLAGVPYNEQFF	TGCGCCAGCAGCCTACTAGCGGGAGTCCCCTACAATGAGCAGTTCTTC
TRBV9	10	NA	TRBJ1-1	NA	CASTADEAFF	TGTGCCAGCACGGCGGATGAAGCTTTCTTT
TRBV7-9	17	TRBD1	TRBJ2-6	NA	CASSRDRGRSGANVLTF	TGTGCCAGCAGCCGAGACAGGGGGCGCTCTGGGGCCAACGTCCTGACTTTC
TRBV6-4	15	TRBD2	TRBJ2-2	NA	CASSVSGRSTGELFF	TGTGCCAGCAGTGTAAGCGGGAGGTCTACCGGGGAGCTGTTTTTT
TRBV5-6	15	TRBD1	TRBJ1-2	NA	CASSLVGQGKGGYTF	TGTGCCAGCAGCTTGGTCGGACAGGGAAAGGGTGGCTACACCTTC
TRBV7-2	15	NA	TRBJ1-5	NA	CASGLSGVEGQPQHF	TGTGCCAGCGGCTTATCGGGCGTAGAGGGACAGCCCCAGCATTTT
TRBV23-1	17	NA	TRBJ2-5	few	CASSQSGNRENQETQYF	TGCGCCAGCAGTCAATCAGGGAACAGGGAGAACCAAGAGACCCAGTACTTC
TRBV5-1	12	NA	TRBJ1-2	NA	CASSLDSYGYTF	TGCGCCAGCAGCTTGGACAGCTATGGCTACACCTTC